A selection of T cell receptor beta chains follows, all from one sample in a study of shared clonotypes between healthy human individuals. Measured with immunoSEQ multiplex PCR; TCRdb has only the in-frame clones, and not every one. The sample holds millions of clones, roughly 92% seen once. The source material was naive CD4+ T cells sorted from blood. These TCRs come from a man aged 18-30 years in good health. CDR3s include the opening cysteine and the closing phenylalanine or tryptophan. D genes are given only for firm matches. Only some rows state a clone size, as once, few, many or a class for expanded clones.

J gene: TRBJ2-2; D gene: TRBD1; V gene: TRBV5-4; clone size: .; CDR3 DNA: TGTGCCAGCAGCTTGCGACAGGGGGTGAACACCGGGGAGCTGTTTTTT; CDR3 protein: CASSLRQGVNTGELFF
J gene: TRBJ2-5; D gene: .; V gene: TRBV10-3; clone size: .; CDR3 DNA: TGTGCCATCAGTGATCGGAGGGGGGATAAAGAGACCCAGTACTTC; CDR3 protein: CAISDRRGDKETQYF
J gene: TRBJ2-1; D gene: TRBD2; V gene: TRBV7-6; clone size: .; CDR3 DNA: TGTGCCAGCAGCTTAGGACTAGCGGGAGTAATTCGACACAATGAGCAGTTCTTC; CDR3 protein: CASSLGLAGVIRHNEQFF
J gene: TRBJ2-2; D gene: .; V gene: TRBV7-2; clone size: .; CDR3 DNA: TGTGCCAGCAGCTTAATGTCTGGGGCCGGGGAGCTGTTTTTT; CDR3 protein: CASSLMSGAGELFF
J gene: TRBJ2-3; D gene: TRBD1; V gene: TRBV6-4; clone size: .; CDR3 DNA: TGTGCCAGCAGTGCCGCGACAGGGGGGACAGATACGCAGTATTTT; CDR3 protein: CASSAATGGTDTQYF
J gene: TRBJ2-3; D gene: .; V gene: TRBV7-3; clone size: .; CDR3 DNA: TGTGCCAGCAGCTTAGGGAGCACAGATACGCAGTATTTT; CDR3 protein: CASSLGSTDTQYF
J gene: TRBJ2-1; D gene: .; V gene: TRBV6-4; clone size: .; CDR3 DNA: TGTGCCAGCAGTGACTCAGTCGGGAATGAGCAGTTCTTC; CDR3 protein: CASSDSVGNEQFF
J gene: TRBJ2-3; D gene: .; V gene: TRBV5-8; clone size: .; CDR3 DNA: TGTGCCAGCAGCGAGATTGACAGGAGCGACACAGATACGCAGTATTTT; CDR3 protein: CASSEIDRSDTDTQYF
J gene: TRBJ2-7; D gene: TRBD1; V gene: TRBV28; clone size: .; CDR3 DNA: TGTGCCAGCAGCCCCCCTCCGGGACAGCGAACCTACGAGCAGTACTTC; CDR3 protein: CASSPPPGQRTYEQYF
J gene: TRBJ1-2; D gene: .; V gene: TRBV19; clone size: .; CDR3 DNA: TGTGCCAGTAGTATTTCAGGGTCCCAGGGTATGAATGGCTACACCTTC; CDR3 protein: CASSISGSQGMNGYTF
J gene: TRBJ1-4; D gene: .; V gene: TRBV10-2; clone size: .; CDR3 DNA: TGCGCCAGCAGTGCCCCGGGGTCTGAAAAACTGTTTTTT; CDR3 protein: CASSAPGSEKLFF
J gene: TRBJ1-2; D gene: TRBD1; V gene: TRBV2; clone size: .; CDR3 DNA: TGTGCCAGCAGTGCTGACAGGGCTGGCTACACCTTC; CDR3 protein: CASSADRAGYTF
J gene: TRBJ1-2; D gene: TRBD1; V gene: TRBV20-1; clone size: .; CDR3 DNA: TGCAGTGTGGGACAGGGCTCTGGCTACACCTTC; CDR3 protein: CSVGQGSGYTF
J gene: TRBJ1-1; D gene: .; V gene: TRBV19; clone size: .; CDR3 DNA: TGTGCCAGTAGTCCCGGAAGCTTTGGGAACACTGAAGCTTTCTTT; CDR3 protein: CASSPGSFGNTEAFF
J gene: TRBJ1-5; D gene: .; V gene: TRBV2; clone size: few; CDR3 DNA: TGTGCCAGCAGTGAATGGGAGGGTCAGCCCCAGCATTTT; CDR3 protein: CASSEWEGQPQHF
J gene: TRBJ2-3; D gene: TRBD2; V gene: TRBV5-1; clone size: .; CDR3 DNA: TGCGCCAGCAGCTTGGAGGCTAGCGGGAGTATAACGCAGTATTTT; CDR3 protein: CASSLEASGSITQYF
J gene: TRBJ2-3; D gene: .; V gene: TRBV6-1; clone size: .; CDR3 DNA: TGTGCCAGCAGGGTTGGAAGAACAGATACGCAGTATTTT; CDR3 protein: CASRVGRTDTQYF
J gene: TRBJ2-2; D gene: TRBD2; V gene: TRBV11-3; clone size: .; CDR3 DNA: TGTGCCAGCAGCTTAGCCCTGGGACTAGCGGGAGAGATCGGCACCGGGGAGCTGTTTTTT; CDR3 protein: CASSLALGLAGEIGTGELFF
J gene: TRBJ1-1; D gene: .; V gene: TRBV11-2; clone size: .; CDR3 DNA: TGTGCCAGCAGCTTTTCATTGAACACTGAAGCTTTCTTT; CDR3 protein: CASSFSLNTEAFF
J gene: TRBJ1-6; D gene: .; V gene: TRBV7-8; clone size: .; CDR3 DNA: TGTGCCAGCAGCTTAGAACAGAATTCACCCCTCCACTTT; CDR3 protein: CASSLEQNSPLHF
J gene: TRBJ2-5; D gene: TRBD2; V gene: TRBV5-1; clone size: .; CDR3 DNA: TGCGCCAGCAGCTTCCGTGGGACTACCCAAGAGACCCAGTACTTC; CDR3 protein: CASSFRGTTQETQYF
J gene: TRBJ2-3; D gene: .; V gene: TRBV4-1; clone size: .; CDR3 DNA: TGCGCCAGCAGCTCCTACGGACTTGTCGATACGCAGTATTTT; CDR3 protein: CASSSYGLVDTQYF
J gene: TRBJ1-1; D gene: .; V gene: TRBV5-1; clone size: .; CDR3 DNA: TGCGCCAGCAGCTTGTTTCATGGGGGAAACACTGAAGCTTTCTTT; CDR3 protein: CASSLFHGGNTEAFF
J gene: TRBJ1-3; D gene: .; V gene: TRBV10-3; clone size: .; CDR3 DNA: TGTGCCATCAGTGAGAGGGACCCTGGCACGGGAAACACCATATATTTT; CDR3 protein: CAISERDPGTGNTIYF
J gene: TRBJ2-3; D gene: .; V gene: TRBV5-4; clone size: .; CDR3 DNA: TGTGCCAGCAGCGATCGGGGGGCCCCAGATACGCAGTATTTT; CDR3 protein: CASSDRGAPDTQYF
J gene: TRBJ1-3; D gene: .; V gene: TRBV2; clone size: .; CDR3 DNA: TGTGCCAGCAGTGAAGCGCTCCGCTATGGGGCCCGGGCGGGAAACACCATATATTTT; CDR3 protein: CASSEALRYGARAGNTIYF
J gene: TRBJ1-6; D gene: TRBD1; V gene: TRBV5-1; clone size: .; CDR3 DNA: TGCGCCAGCAGCTTGGTTACCAGGGGGCGAGGAATCTCACCCCTCCACTTT; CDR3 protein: CASSLVTRGRGISPLHF
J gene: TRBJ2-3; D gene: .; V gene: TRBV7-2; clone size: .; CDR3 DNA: TGTGCCAGCAGCTTAGGGCAGGGGATTGCGACAGATACGCAGTATTTT; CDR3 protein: CASSLGQGIATDTQYF
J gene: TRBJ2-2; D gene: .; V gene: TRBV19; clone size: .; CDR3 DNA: TGTGCCAGTAGTGAGAACACCGGGGAGCTGTTTTTT; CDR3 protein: CASSENTGELFF
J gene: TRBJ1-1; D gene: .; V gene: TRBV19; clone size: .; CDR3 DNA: TGTGCCAGTAGTATCTCAAACAGGCCCGACACTGAAGCTTTCTTT; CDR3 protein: CASSISNRPDTEAFF
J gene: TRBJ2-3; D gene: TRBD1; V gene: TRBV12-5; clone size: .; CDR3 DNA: TGTGCTAGTGGTCGGGACAGTCAAGCAGATACGCAGTATTTT; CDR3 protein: CASGRDSQADTQYF
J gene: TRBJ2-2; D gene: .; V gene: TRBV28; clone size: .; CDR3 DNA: TGTGCCAGCAGCAGAACCGGGGGACTTTACACCGGGGAGCTGTTTTTT; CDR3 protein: CASSRTGGLYTGELFF
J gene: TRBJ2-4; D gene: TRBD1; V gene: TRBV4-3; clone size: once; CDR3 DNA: TGCGCCAGCAGCCAGTCCGGGACAGTAAAAAACATTCAGTACTTC; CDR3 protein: CASSQSGTVKNIQYF
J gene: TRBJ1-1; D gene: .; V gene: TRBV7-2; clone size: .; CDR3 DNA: TGTGCCAGCAGCTTAGATGGAGGTAGGACTGAAGCTTTCTTT; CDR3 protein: CASSLDGGRTEAFF
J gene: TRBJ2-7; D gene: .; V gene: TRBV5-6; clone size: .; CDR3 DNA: TGTGCCAGCAGCTTGGCGGGGACTGGTCCCTACGAGCAGTACTTC; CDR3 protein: CASSLAGTGPYEQYF
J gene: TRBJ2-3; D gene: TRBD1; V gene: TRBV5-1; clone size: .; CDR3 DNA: TGCGCCAGCAGTTCTCCCGGGACAGGGATCGGGGGCACAGATACGCAGTATTTT; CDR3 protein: CASSSPGTGIGGTDTQYF
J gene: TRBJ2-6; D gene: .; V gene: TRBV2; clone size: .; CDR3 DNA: TGTGCCAGCAGTGAACAGGCGAGTGGGGCCAACGTCCTGACTTTC; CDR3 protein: CASSEQASGANVLTF
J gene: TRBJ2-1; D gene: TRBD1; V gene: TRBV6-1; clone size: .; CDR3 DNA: TGTGCCAGCAGAACCCTGGGACAGGCCTACAATGAGCAGTTCTTC; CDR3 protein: CASRTLGQAYNEQFF
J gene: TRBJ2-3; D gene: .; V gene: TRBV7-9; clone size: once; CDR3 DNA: TGTGCCAGCAGCCGAATCGGGGGAGCCGATACGCAGTATTTT; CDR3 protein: CASSRIGGADTQYF
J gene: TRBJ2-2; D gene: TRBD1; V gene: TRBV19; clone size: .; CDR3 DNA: TGTGCCAGTAGTAGACAGGGTGTACCCGGGGAGCTGTTTTTT; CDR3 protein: CASSRQGVPGELFF
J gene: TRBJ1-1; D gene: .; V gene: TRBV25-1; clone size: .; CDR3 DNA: TGTGCCAGCAGTGAACTGGGGAGGGACACTGAAGCTTTCTTT; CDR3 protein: CASSELGRDTEAFF
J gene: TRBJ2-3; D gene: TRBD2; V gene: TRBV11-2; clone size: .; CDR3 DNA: TGTGCCAGCAGCTTTAGCGGGAGTGAGGATACGCAGTATTTT; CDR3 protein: CASSFSGSEDTQYF
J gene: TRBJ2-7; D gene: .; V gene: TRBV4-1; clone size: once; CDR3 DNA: TGCGCCAGCAGCCAAGGGGACTTGGGCGGGTCCCTCTCCTACGAGCAGTACTTC; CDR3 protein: CASSQGDLGGSLSYEQYF
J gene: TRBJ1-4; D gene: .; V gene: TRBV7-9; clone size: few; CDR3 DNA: TGTGCCAGCAGCTTATACAGCAAACGGGAAGAAAAACTGTTTTTT; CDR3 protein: CASSLYSKREEKLFF
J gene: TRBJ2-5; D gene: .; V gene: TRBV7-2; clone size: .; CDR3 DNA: TGTGCCAGCAGCTTAGTGTACCAAGAGACCCAGTACTTC; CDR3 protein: CASSLVYQETQYF
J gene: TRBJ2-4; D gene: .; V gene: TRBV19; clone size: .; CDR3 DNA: TGTGCCAGTAGGCCCAATACCTTCGGGTCGGCCAAAAACATTCAGTACTTC; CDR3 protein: CASRPNTFGSAKNIQYF
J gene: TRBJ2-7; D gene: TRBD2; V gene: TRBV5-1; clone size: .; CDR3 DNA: TGCGCCAGCAGCCCTAGTGGACTAGCGGTTATCTCCTACGAGCAGTACTTC; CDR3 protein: CASSPSGLAVISYEQYF
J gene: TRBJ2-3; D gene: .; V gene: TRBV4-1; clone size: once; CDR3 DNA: TGCGCCAGCAGCCCGCAGCAGGCGGGCACAGATACGCAGTATTTT; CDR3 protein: CASSPQQAGTDTQYF